This T cell receptor beta chain was sequenced during a study of T cells in tuberculosis. Looking at the study overall: Sequenced TCRs come from CD1B-GMM tetramer-binding T cells. Study results and caveats: Active tuberculosis TCR-alpha repertoires lay closer to GMM-specific TCRs than IGRA-negative controls, suggesting clonal expansion. Selection depended on which cryopreserved specimens were available.

For this clone: What it binds is not known.

Germline V gene lookup returns CDR1 SGHTA and CDR2 FQGTGA. This CDR3 is built from 16 residues. The J segment lost 3 bases and the V segment lost 5 bases, leaving 10 bases of the junction unmatched. At study entry, adolescents had tuberculin skin tests and IGRA screening. Only in-frame clones appear in the TCRdb table, and some are missing; sequencing was by immunoSEQ multiplex PCR. This table has under 50,000 clones, 95% appearing once. Input material: PBMCs. This sequence originates from a donor between 5 and 29 years old with latent tuberculosis or without tuberculosis infection. V and J are TRBV7-3 and TRBJ1-1, with 9 nucleotides matching TRBD1. This CDR3 is CASSVRDRDMDTEAFF. The CDR3 nucleotides read TGTGCCAGCAGCGTCCGGGACAGGGATATGGACACTGAAGCTTTCTTT.